The present TCR beta chain was sequenced within a study of T cells in Graves' hyperthyroidism and ophthalmopathy. Overall study context: Peripheral blood was taken when the disease was first diagnosed, before any treatment began.

For this clonotype: The antigen is undetermined.

Amplification yielded TCR beta CDR3 regions, with RNA transcripts as the source. First-round RT-PCR of the TCR CDR3 relied on the HTBI primer set. TCRdb called the multiplex PCR reads again in MiXCR, with one record for every CDR3 protein. The sample includes approximately 640,000 distinct CDR3 sequences, roughly 17% of them seen just once. With a duration under 2 months, the hyperthyroidism was newly diagnosed in patients aged 18 to 65. The V and J ends lost 4 bases and 5 bases respectively, with 13 bases between them. Per germline, CDR1 SEHNR and CDR2 FQNEAQ (reference sequence). The CDR3 is 14 residues long. Study-wide points: The blood repertoire included most of the expanded thyroid clonotypes above 0.001.

The chain couples TRBV7-9 to TRBJ2-3; D call uncertain. The sequencing sample was made of blood. The TCR comes from a man aged 45 to 65 with Graves' hyperthyroidism. CDR3 coding DNA: TGTGCCAGCAGCTCCACGGCCCTTTTAGATACGCAGTATTTT. This translates into CASSSTALLDTQYF.